This passage covers 26 T cell receptor beta chains from one sample sequenced in a study of shared clonotypes between healthy human individuals. The protocol was immunoSEQ multiplex PCR, while the TCRdb copy is restricted to in-frame clones and leaves out a portion. This table has a few million clones, 90% to 97% appearing once. The specimen was naive CD4+ T cells sorted from blood. Specified subset: CD45RA+ positively selected. These receptors came from a man aged 18 to 30 in good health.

This chain's CDR3 is CASSEGLAGGMDEQFF. Written as DNA, the CDR3 is TGTGCCAGCAGTGAGGGTCTAGCGGGAGGTATGGATGAGCAGTTCTTC. The rearrangement links TRBV2 to TRBJ2-1; 11 bases align to TRBD2. V was pared by 3 bases and J by 8 bases, with 9 bases of the junction left unmatched. There are 16 residues in the CDR3. In germline, CDR1 is SNHLY, CDR2 FYNNEI. Filled out from reference TRBV2 and TRBJ2-1, the complete variable domain reads EPEVTQTPSHQVTQMGQEVILRCVPISNHLYFYWYRQILGQKVEFLVSFYNNEISEKSEIFDDQFSVERPDGSNFTLKIRSTKLEDSAMYFCASSEGLAGGMDEQFFGPGTRLTVL.

The CDR3 region is CASSPVRGVGANVLTF. The CDR3 bases are TGTGCCAGCTCACCGGTGCGCGGGGTAGGGGCCAACGTCCTGACTTTC. The chain couples TRBV18 to TRBJ2-6; D perhaps matches TRBD2 (6 bases). Germline V CDR1 and CDR2: KGHSH, LQKENI. This CDR3 contains 16 residues. Trimming shortened V by 3 bases and J by 4 bases, and 13 bases separated the two germline ends.

This rearrangement joins TRBV27 to TRBJ2-1; 8 nucleotides align to TRBD2. The CDR3 length is 15 residues. The V segment lost 2 bases and the J segment 7 bases; nucleotides outside the gene matches: 7. The V gene's germline CDR1 is MNHEY and CDR2 SMNVEV (reference sequence). The CDR3 loop is CASSLQAGVSNEQFF. The CDR3 nucleotides are TGTGCCAGCAGTTTACAAGCGGGAGTGTCAAATGAGCAGTTCTTC.

This chain connects TRBV30 to TRBJ1-5; TRBD1 matches 7 bases. V was pared by 2 bases and J by 2 bases, with 18 bases of the junction left unmatched. The CDR3 runs 19 residues. Per germline, CDR1 GTSNPN and CDR2 SVGIG (reference sequence). CDR3 region: CAWSSQHKDNRGGNQPQHF. The CDR3 DNA reads as TGTGCCTGGAGTTCACAACATAAAGACAACAGGGGAGGCAATCAGCCCCAGCATTTT.

This clone was found a few times. The chain carries TRBV7-9 and TRBJ1-4; D may be TRBD1 (5 bases). The CDR3 length is 14 residues. Trimming pared 5 bases from V and 4 bases from J, leaving 11 bases between. Germline V gene lookup returns CDR1 SEHNR and CDR2 FQNEAQ (reference sequence). The CDR3 sequence: CASSPGTGNEKLFF. For the CDR3, the DNA is TGTGCCAGCAGCCCCGGGACGGGTAATGAAAAACTGTTTTTT. The variable domain in full, with the rest retrieved from reference TRBV7-9 and TRBJ1-4, is DTGVSQNPRHKITKRGQNVTFRCDPISEHNRLYWYRQTLGQGPEFLTYFQNEAQLEKSRLLSDRFSAERPKGSFSTLEIQRTEQGDSAMYLCASSPGTGNEKLFFGSGTQLSVL.

This rearrangement joins TRBV6-6 to TRBJ1-5; D uncertain. In germline, CDR1 is MNHNY, CDR2 SVGAGI (reference sequence). The V end lost 7 bases, the J end lost 0 bases, and 13 bases lay between the germline ends. This CDR3 has 15 residues. In DNA form, the CDR3 reads TGTGCCAGCAAGGTAGGGCCGTATAGCAATCAGCCCCAGCATTTT. Translation: CASKVGPYSNQPQHF.

V gene TRBV7-2 combines with J gene TRBJ2-3; D uncertain. The V end lost 4 bases, the J end lost 2 bases, and 13 bases lay between the germline ends. The CDR3 extends over 15 amino acids. Germline CDR1 and CDR2: SGHTA and FQGNSA. This CDR3 reads CASSSPTPSTDTQYF. DNA of the CDR3: TGTGCCAGCAGCTCTCCGACCCCATCCACAGATACGCAGTATTTT.

This rearrangement joins TRBV27 to TRBJ1-1; D is unclear. Trimming took 8 bases from V and 4 from J, leaving 14 bases between them. Germline V gene lookup returns CDR1 MNHEY and CDR2 SMNVEV (reference sequence). CDR3 length equals 13 residues. This chain's CDR3 is CASGRTPGTEAFF. The CDR3 DNA sequence: TGTGCCAGCGGCCGAACACCGGGCACTGAAGCTTTCTTT.

This chain connects TRBV9 to TRBJ2-4, with 9 bases identical to TRBD2. The V gene end was trimmed by 3 bases and the J gene end by 8 bases; junction bases not matched to a gene: 9. Per the germline V gene, CDR1 is SGDLS and CDR2 is YYNGEE. This CDR3 has 15 amino acids. The CDR3 loop is CASSGTSAPRDIQYF. CDR3 coding DNA: TGTGCCAGCAGCGGGACTAGCGCCCCGAGGGACATTCAGTACTTC.

CDR3 in amino acids: CAWSDGVGGTQYF. CDR3 nucleotide sequence: TGTGCCTGGAGTGACGGGGTTGGGGGGACCCAGTACTTC. This rearrangement joins TRBV30 to TRBJ2-5; either TRBD1 or TRBD2 may fit D (5 bases each). Per the germline V gene, CDR1 is GTSNPN and CDR2 is SVGIG (reference sequence). V was shortened by 1 base and J by 7 bases, with 13 bases between the two germline ends. CDR3 length: 13 amino acids.

The chain joins TRBV10-3 to TRBJ2-3, with 10 bases matching TRBD1. The V gene end was trimmed by 10 bases and the J gene end by 3 bases; junction bases not matched to a gene: 10. This CDR3 has 15 amino acids. CDR1 is ENHRY and CDR2 is SYGVKD in the germline V gene. Here the CDR3 DNA reads TGTGCCACAGACGGGGACAGGGGCGAAACAGATACGCAGTATTTT. It encodes CATDGDRGETDTQYF.

This chain links TRBV30 with TRBJ2-2; perhaps D is TRBD1 or TRBD2 (5 bases each). Trimming shortened V by 6 bases and J by 6 bases, and 11 bases separated the two germline ends. Germline V gives CDR1 GTSNPN, CDR2 SVGIG (reference sequence). This CDR3 comprises 12 residues. The CDR3 nucleotides are TGTGCCTGCCGCAGAGGGGCCGGGGAGCTGTTTTTT. It translates to CACRRGAGELFF.

The chain uses TRBV7-9 and TRBJ1-5, with 10 bases matching TRBD1. The CDR3 spans 16 residues. V lost 5 bases to trimming and J lost 2 bases; unmatched junction nucleotides: 6. In germline, CDR1 is SEHNR, CDR2 FQNEAQ (reference sequence). The CDR3 nucleotides are TGTGCCAGCAGCATGACCGGGACAGGGGGCAATCAGCCCCAGCATTTT. Its protein product is CASSMTGTGGNQPQHF. Drawing the rest from reference TRBV7-9 and TRBJ1-5, the complete variable domain is DTGVSQNPRHKITKRGQNVTFRCDPISEHNRLYWYRQTLGQGPEFLTYFQNEAQLEKSRLLSDRFSAERPKGSFSTLEIQRTEQGDSAMYLCASSMTGTGGNQPQHFGDGTRLSIL.

The chain uses TRBV7-9 and TRBJ2-5; the D is unclear. The ends were cut back, 1 base at V and 9 bases at J, with 12 bases in the middle. Germline-derived CDR1 and CDR2 are SEHNR and FQNEAQ (reference sequence). The CDR3 contains 13 residues. The CDR3 loop reads CASSLDLVVAQYF. The CDR3 DNA follows: TGTGCCAGCAGCTTAGACCTAGTGGTGGCCCAGTACTTC.

The V gene is TRBV5-6, the J gene TRBJ2-7, with D maybe TRBD2 (5 bases). The CDR3 covers 16 residues. The V end was cut by 4 bases, the J end by 1 base, with 18 bases between. Germline lookup yields CDR1 SGHDT and CDR2 YYEEEE. CDR3 loop: CASSLNGRLGSYEQYF. In nucleotides, the CDR3 is TGTGCCAGCAGCCTAAATGGGAGACTGGGGTCCTACGAGCAGTACTTC.

The chain recombines TRBV6-5 with TRBJ2-2; 9 bases are shared with TRBD2. CDR1 and CDR2 (germline): MNHEY, SVGAGI. This CDR3 spans 16 amino acids. V lost 2 bases and J lost 4; bases outside the gene matches: 5. The CDR3 reads CASSYLSGSFTGELFF. The CDR3 DNA is TGTGCCAGCAGTTACCTTAGCGGGAGTTTCACCGGGGAGCTGTTTTTT.

The gene calls are TRBV19 and TRBJ2-5; D is possibly TRBD1 or TRBD2 (6 bases each). The length of the CDR3 is 14 residues. The germline V gene has CDR1 LNHDA and CDR2 SQIVND (reference sequence). Between the trimmed V and J ends, which lost 4 bases and 5 bases, there was a span of 14 bases. The CDR3 DNA sequence: TGTGCCAGTAGTAAGGGCCAAGGGGGGGAGACCCAGTACTTC. Its protein product is CASSKGQGGETQYF.

The rearrangement joins TRBV27 to TRBJ2-7; 10 nucleotides line up with TRBD1. Trimming cost V 5 bases and J 0 bases; bases outside gene matches: 16. Looked up from germline, CDR1 is MNHEY and CDR2 is SMNVEV (reference sequence). CDR3 length: 19 residues. This CDR3 is CASSKSSGTGVKSSYEQYF. The CDR3 DNA is TGTGCCAGCAGTAAATCATCCGGGACAGGGGTGAAGAGCTCCTACGAGCAGTACTTC.

The rearrangement uses TRBV27 and TRBJ1-4, with 7 bases matching TRBD1. Unmatched junction bases numbered 7, after V lost 6 bases and J lost 6 bases. Germline CDR1 and CDR2: MNHEY and SMNVEV (reference sequence). The CDR3 runs 14 residues. CDR3 residues: CASRPTGRDEKLFF. The CDR3 coding sequence is TGTGCCAGCAGACCGACAGGGAGGGATGAAAAACTGTTTTTT.

The rearrangement joins TRBV19 to TRBJ1-5; possible D gene TRBD1, 6 bases. V lost 5 bases to trimming and J lost 2 bases, with 19 bases between them. The V gene's germline CDR1 is LNHDA and CDR2 SQIVND (reference sequence). The CDR3 contains 17 residues. DNA for the CDR3: TGTGCCAGTAGTGGGGGCGCGGTGGCATATCGCAATCAGCCCCAGCATTTT. It specifies CASSGGAVAYRNQPQHF.

The chain combines TRBV5-1 with TRBJ2-5, with 10 bases fitting TRBD2. Germline V gene data show CDR1 as SGHRS and CDR2 as YFSETQ. The CDR3 runs 16 residues. The V segment lost 1 base and the J segment 5 bases; nucleotides outside the gene matches: 8. Here the CDR3 DNA reads TGCGCCAGCAGCTTGTCACCCAGCGGGGGGGCGGAGACCCAGTACTTC. It yields the protein CASSLSPSGGAETQYF.

This chain connects TRBV19 to TRBJ1-6; no clear D. Germline-derived CDR1 and CDR2 are LNHDA and SQIVND (reference sequence). V dropped 1 base and J dropped 14 bases, with 6 bases sitting between them. The length of the CDR3 is 11 residues. The CDR3 DNA reads TGTGCCAGTAGTATAGGAGGGTCCCTCCACTTT. This encodes CASSIGGSLHF.

The V call is TRBV6-6, the J call TRBJ2-7; D unclear. V was shortened by 6 bases and J by 2 bases, with 11 bases between the two germline ends. CDR1 MNHNY and CDR2 SVGAGI come from the germline V gene (reference sequence). The CDR3 length is 13 residues. CDR3 nucleotide sequence: TGTGCCAGCAGCCCCCCAGTGGCCTACGAGCAGTACTTC. This translates into CASSPPVAYEQYF.

This rearrangement joins TRBV27 to TRBJ2-2, with D possibly TRBD1 on 6 matching bases. The CDR3 spans 15 residues. V lost 3 bases to trimming and J lost 5 bases, with 13 bases between them. CDR1 is MNHEY, CDR2 SMNVEV, per germline (reference sequence). CDR3 sequence reads: CASSFSQGWTGELFF. In DNA, the CDR3 is TGTGCCAGCAGTTTCTCACAGGGTTGGACCGGGGAGCTGTTTTTT.

The genes are TRBV6-1 and TRBJ1-2, with D possibly TRBD1 on 6 matching bases. CDR1 is MNHNS and CDR2 is SASEGT in the germline V gene. This CDR3 region has 14 residues. Trimming cost V 0 bases and J 7 bases, with 12 bases left between them. The DNA for the CDR3 is TGTGCCAGCAGTGAAGCCACAGGGAGGGCTGGCTACACCTTC. Translating gives CASSEATGRAGYTF.

The rearrangement joins TRBV30 to TRBJ1-1; D unresolved. The V end was cut by 0 bases, the J end by 7 bases, with 6 bases between. Germline CDR1 reads GTSNPN; CDR2 reads SVGIG (reference sequence). The CDR3 runs 11 residues. The CDR3 region is CAWSVGIEAFF. In DNA, the CDR3 is TGTGCCTGGAGTGTGGGCATTGAAGCTTTCTTT.